This entry concerns a single TCR beta chain. The data stem from a study of blood T cell repertoires in COVID-19. About the study: COVID-19 samples, acute and convalescent, were from the United States, Italy and Spain. PBMCs, B-cell-depleted T cells, or T cells provided the cDNA or gDNA that made up the material.

CDR3 size: 18 residues. The V end lost 5 bases, the J end lost 1 base, and 23 bases lay between the germline ends. Per germline, CDR1 MDHEN and CDR2 SYDVKM. Per the authors' pipeline: How many nucleated cells were present was estimated from reference gene primer amplification. TCRdb's copy holds only in-frame clones and misses some; the assay was immunoSEQ multiplex PCR. Clone size and V and J calls were adopted from that table, with D and trimming inferred from the DNA. The repertoire holds about 260,000 clones, with around 87% as singletons. The chain combines TRBV28 with TRBJ1-1; tentatively, D is TRBD1 (6 bases). The sequenced material came from peripheral blood. The receptor comes from a woman in her fifties or sixties with acute or convalescent COVID-19. CDR3 residues: CASSPPKGGAGGNTEAFF. The CDR3 DNA reads as TGTGCCAGCAGTCCCCCCAAGGGGGGGGCAGGAGGGAACACTGAAGCTTTCTTT.